What follows are 9 T cell receptor beta chains derived from one specimen sequenced in a study of blood T cell repertoires in COVID-19. Profiling relied on immunoSEQ multiplex PCR, and the TCRdb table lists in-frame clones only, not all of them. This table holds 210,000 or so clones, 84% found once. Material: peripheral blood. These receptors all come from an elderly woman with active or convalescent COVID-19.

The chain uses TRBV5-1 and TRBJ2-1, with 8 bases matching TRBD2. The V and J ends lost 0 bases and 10 bases, in that order; junction bases with no gene match: 9. This CDR3 has 15 residues. CDR1 SGHRS and CDR2 YFSETQ come from the germline V gene. CDR3 DNA sequence: TGCGCCAGCAGCTTGGGCCCAGCGGGGGTCCGAGAGCAGTTCTTC. Translated: CASSLGPAGVREQFF.

V and J are TRBV5-5 and TRBJ2-1; 10 nucleotides agree with TRBD2. In germline, CDR1 is SGHKS, CDR2 YYEKEE (reference sequence). Trimming cost V 1 base and J 5 bases; bases outside gene matches: 18. The CDR3 totals 20 residues. The CDR3 loop is CASSLRSPRLAGASDNEQFF. The CDR3 DNA reads as TGTGCCAGCAGCTTGCGCTCCCCTCGGCTAGCGGGGGCTTCCGACAATGAGCAGTTCTTC.

The genes are TRBV7-9 and TRBJ2-5; D possibly corresponds to TRBD2 (5 bases). Trimming removed 0 bases from V and 1 base from J, with 9 bases in between. This CDR3 is built from 15 residues. Germline V gene data show CDR1 as SEHNR and CDR2 as FQNEAQ (reference sequence). The CDR3 DNA is TGTGCCAGCAGCTTAGCATTTGCGGGCCAAGAGACCCAGTACTTC. The encoded protein is CASSLAFAGQETQYF.

The V gene is TRBV11-1, the J gene TRBJ2-5, with 9 bases aligning to TRBD2. Germline CDR1 SGHAT, CDR2 FQDESV (reference sequence). With V trimmed by 5 bases and J by 5 bases, 3 bases remained unmatched. There are 13 residues in the CDR3. CDR3 region: CASSRSGRETQYF. CDR3 in DNA: TGTGCCAGCAGCCGCAGCGGGAGGGAGACCCAGTACTTC.

The V and J genes are TRBV2 and TRBJ2-5; 7 positions match TRBD1. CDR3 length equals 16 residues. Per the germline V gene, CDR1 is SNHLY and CDR2 is FYNNEI. V was pared by 8 bases and J by 4 bases, with 16 bases of the junction left unmatched. The CDR3 sequence is CASPKRGLTGAETQYF. CDR3 nucleotide sequence: TGTGCCAGCCCTAAAAGGGGGCTTACAGGGGCAGAGACCCAGTACTTC.

CDR3: CASSSNYGEQYF. Written as DNA, the CDR3 is TGTGCCAGCAGCTCGAACTATGGCGAGCAGTACTTC. V is TRBV5-5 and J is TRBJ2-7; no clear D. In germline, CDR1 is SGHKS, CDR2 YYEKEE (reference sequence). The CDR3 extends over 12 amino acids. Trimming took 3 bases from V and 6 from J, leaving 10 bases between them.

The chain links TRBV28 to TRBJ1-4; TRBD1 might be the D (5 bases). Germline values: CDR1 MDHEN, CDR2 SYDVKM. With 7 bases removed from V and 0 bases from J, the gap between germline ends came to 15 bases. The CDR3 has 16 residues. The CDR3 here is CASTLASTATNEKLFF. CDR3 bases: TGTGCCAGCACCCTTGCCTCGACAGCAACTAATGAAAAACTGTTTTTT. The entire variable domain, with the rest obtained from reference TRBV28 and TRBJ1-4, is as follows: DVKVTQSSRYLVKRTGEKVFLECVQDMDHENMFWYRQDPGLGLRLIYFSYDVKMKEKGDIPEGYSVSREKKERFSLILESASTNQTSMYLCASTLASTATNEKLFFGSGTQLSVL.

The V call is TRBV18, the J call TRBJ2-1, with 10 bases identical to TRBD2. CDR3 length equals 15 residues. The V and J ends lost 3 bases and 5 bases, in that order; junction bases with no gene match: 4. Per germline, CDR1 KGHSH and CDR2 LQKENI. CDR3 loop: CASSPGTSVDNEQFF. DNA of the CDR3: TGTGCCAGCTCACCCGGGACTAGCGTCGACAATGAGCAGTTCTTC.

The CDR3 loop is CASSWGQAAGELFF. The DNA of the CDR3 is TGTGCCAGCAGTTGGGGACAAGCAGCCGGGGAGCTGTTTTTT. The chain couples TRBV6-5 to TRBJ2-2; possible D gene TRBD1, 6 bases. Germline V CDR1 and CDR2: MNHEY, SVGAGI. This CDR3 region has 14 residues. Trimming cost V 4 bases and J 6 bases, with 12 bases left between them.